This entry lists 30 T cell receptor beta chains sequenced from one sample in a study of control samples from healthy donors and cancer patients. Assay used: immunoSEQ multiplex PCR; TCRdb lists only in-frame clones, some missing. Its table lists about 190,000 clones. Source material: blood. The receptors here all came from a woman in her twenties or thirties in good health.

The CDR3 coding sequence is TGTGCCAGCAGTTGGAAGGGGCCCCTAGAATCGTACCAGACCCAGTACTTC. Its translation is CASSWKGPLESYQTQYF. V gene TRBV6-9 combines with J gene TRBJ2-5, with D perhaps TRBD1 (5 bases). Germline V gene data show CDR1 as MNHGY and CDR2 as SVAAGI. The CDR3 has 17 residues. V was cut by 4 bases and J by 6 bases, with 24 bases left in between.

The gene calls are TRBV19 and TRBJ2-5, with D possibly being TRBD1 (6 bases). V was trimmed by 5 bases and J by 5 bases, leaving 18 bases between them. The V gene's germline CDR1 is LNHDA and CDR2 SQIVND (reference sequence). The length of the CDR3 is 15 residues. The DNA of the CDR3 is TGTGCCAGTAGTCCCCGGGACCTAAGGGGGGAGACCCAGTACTTC. It yields the protein CASSPRDLRGETQYF.

The V call is TRBV6-5, the J call TRBJ2-1; D might be TRBD1 (6 bases). Trimming left V 6 bases short and J 0 bases short, with 12 bases between. Germline V CDR1 and CDR2: MNHEY, SVGAGI. The CDR3 has 15 amino acids. The CDR3 DNA reads TGTGCCAGCAGCCTCGACAGGAGCTCCTACAATGAGCAGTTCTTC. Translated, it gives CASSLDRSSYNEQFF.

The chain couples TRBV18 to TRBJ1-2, with D perhaps TRBD1 (5 bases). Germline CDR1 is KGHSH and CDR2 is LQKENI. V gave up 3 bases and J gave up 3 bases, with 8 bases separating them. The CDR3 runs to 13 residues. This CDR3 is CASSPGGDYGYTF. DNA of the CDR3: TGTGCCAGCTCACCCGGGGGGGACTATGGCTACACCTTC.

The J gene is TRBJ2-1, the V gene TRBV9; maybe TRBD2 (6 bases). The germline V and J ends were trimmed by 4 bases and 6 bases, with 14 bases remaining between them. This CDR3 region has 14 residues. CDR1 and CDR2 (germline): SGDLS, YYNGEE. CDR3 in amino acids: CASSPTTGVNEQFF. CDR3 in DNA: TGTGCCAGCAGCCCGACCACGGGGGTCAATGAGCAGTTCTTC.

This chain connects TRBV12-3 or TRBV12-4 to TRBJ1-1, with D perhaps TRBD1 (5 bases). The CDR3 is 13 amino acids. V lost 7 bases and J 5 bases, leaving 14 bases between the germline ends. The CDR3: CASTEHPGTEAFF. In DNA form, the CDR3 reads TGTGCCAGCACCGAACACCCAGGGACTGAAGCTTTCTTT.

The chain uses TRBV5-6 and TRBJ2-1; D is undetermined. Trimming removed 0 bases from V and 0 bases from J, with 7 bases in between. The CDR3 loop spans 15 amino acids. In germline, CDR1 is SGHDT, CDR2 YYEEEE. As DNA, the CDR3 is TGTGCCAGCAGCTTGGCGGTGAGCTCCTACAATGAGCAGTTCTTC. Translation: CASSLAVSSYNEQFF.

The chain has TRBV6-1 and TRBJ1-6, with 7 bases fitting TRBD1. V gave up 4 bases and J gave up 0 bases; unmatched junction bases: 15. This CDR3 region has 20 residues. Germline V CDR1 and CDR2: MNHNS, SASEGT. The CDR3 is CASSGVKGNWDSSYNSPLHF. Here the CDR3 DNA reads TGTGCCAGCAGTGGGGTTAAGGGTAATTGGGACAGCTCCTATAATTCACCCCTCCACTTT.

The chain joins TRBV11-2 to TRBJ1-3; possible D gene TRBD1, 5 bases. CDR1 is SGHAT and CDR2 is FQNNGV in the germline V gene. This CDR3 spans 15 amino acids. V lost 1 base, J lost 7 bases, and 14 bases lay in between. Written as DNA, the CDR3 is TGTGCCAGCAGCTTAGGCGACAGAACCTTCAACACCATATATTTT. This translates into CASSLGDRTFNTIYF.

The chain joins TRBV7-9 to TRBJ1-4, with 10 bases matching TRBD1. Germline CDR1 and CDR2: SEHNR and FQNEAQ (reference sequence). CDR3 length: 15 amino acids. With V trimmed by 3 bases and J by 8 bases, 6 bases remained unmatched. The CDR3: CASSFFDRGLEKLFF. In nucleotides, the CDR3 is TGTGCCAGCAGCTTTTTTGACAGGGGGCTGGAAAAACTGTTTTTT.

Of note for this clone: A junction boundary mismatches the germline segment, possibly from a read error. CDR3 protein: CASSFRQGEANEQFF. The DNA for the CDR3 is TGTGCTAGCAGCTTCCGACAGGGAGAAGCGAATGAGCAGTTCTTC. This chain uses TRBV7-7 with TRBJ2-1, with 7 bases that match TRBD1. Per germline, CDR1 SSHAT and CDR2 FNYEAQ (reference sequence). The CDR3 is 15 residues long.

The V call is TRBV2, the J call TRBJ1-1, with a possible D match to TRBD1 (5 bases). V was cut by 4 bases and J by 0 bases, with 15 bases left in between. CDR3 size: 16 residues. Per the germline V gene, CDR1 is SNHLY and CDR2 is FYNNEI. In DNA form, the CDR3 reads TGTGCCAGCAGTGGGACAAGGGCGGGATTGAACACTGAAGCTTTCTTT. It specifies CASSGTRAGLNTEAFF.

The CDR3 DNA reads as TGTGCCAGCAGCTTGAGGCTAGCGGGGGGTCCCCAGTACTTC. Translated, it gives CASSLRLAGGPQYF. The chain is built from TRBV5-4 and TRBJ2-5; 11 bases align to TRBD2. The germline gives CDR1 SGHNT, CDR2 YYREEE (reference sequence). Trimming cost V 1 base and J 9 bases; bases outside gene matches: 5. CDR3 length equals 14 residues.

The rearrangement uses TRBV15 and TRBJ1-2; 9 positions agree with TRBD1. CDR3 size: 16 residues. CDR1 and CDR2 from the germline V gene are LNHNV and YYDKDF (reference sequence). The ends lost 0 bases at V and 4 bases at J; junction bases unmatched: 6. The CDR3 is CATSRDLTGGSYGYTF. CDR3 DNA sequence: TGTGCCACCAGCAGAGATCTTACAGGGGGCTCCTATGGCTACACCTTC.

A remark on this clone: Germline is not matched at one junction end, which may reflect a read error. J is TRBJ2-3 and V is TRBV20-1; D unclear. Germline V lookup: CDR1 DFQATT, CDR2 SNEGSKA (reference sequence). This CDR3 spans 10 amino acids. The CDR3 DNA follows: TGCAGTGCTAGCATAGATACGCAGTATTTT. Protein product: CSASIDTQYF.

The chain links TRBV19 to TRBJ1-1, with D unclear. The germline V gene has CDR1 LNHDA and CDR2 SQIVND (reference sequence). There are 13 residues in the CDR3. Trimming stripped 2 bases from V and 4 bases from J, with 8 bases between. CDR3 sequence: CASSIYLGTEAFF. Written as DNA, the CDR3 is TGTGCCAGTAGTATATATCTGGGCACTGAAGCTTTCTTT.

V is TRBV5-1 and J is TRBJ1-4; 7 nucleotides line up with TRBD1. The V and J ends lost 1 base and 7 bases, in that order; junction bases with no gene match: 7. The CDR3 runs to 15 residues. The V gene's germline CDR1 is SGHRS and CDR2 YFSETQ. CDR3 loop: CASSLSRGYGEKLFF. CDR3 nucleotides: TGCGCCAGCAGCTTGTCCAGGGGGTACGGTGAAAAACTGTTTTTT.

This chain connects TRBV5-4 to TRBJ2-2; unclear D gene. The CDR3 is made up of 13 amino acids. Germline values: CDR1 SGHNT, CDR2 YYREEE (reference sequence). Trimming stripped 2 bases from V and 7 bases from J, with 9 bases between. The CDR3 here is CASSFLVRGELFF. CDR3 sequence (DNA): TGTGCCAGCAGCTTTTTGGTACGCGGGGAGCTGTTTTTT.

The chain combines TRBV6-5 with TRBJ1-3; D gene uncertain. The CDR3 totals 16 residues. The V end lost 4 bases, the J end lost 2 bases, and 15 bases lay between the germline ends. Germline lookup yields CDR1 MNHEY and CDR2 SVGAGI. CDR3 amino acids: CASSLAGPTTGNTIYF. CDR3 coding DNA: TGTGCCAGCAGTTTAGCGGGCCCCACGACTGGAAACACCATATATTTT.

The chain joins TRBV25-1 to TRBJ1-5, with a possible D match to TRBD1 (6 bases). V was shortened by 6 bases and J by 6 bases, with 15 bases between the two germline ends. Germline loops: CDR1 MGHDK, CDR2 SYGVNS. The CDR3 runs to 14 residues. The CDR3, as DNA: TGTGCCAGCAGCGGGAGCAGGGGAGGTCAGCCCCAGCATTTT. It codes for CASSGSRGGQPQHF.

This sequence joins TRBV5-6 and TRBJ2-7, with D unresolved. CDR1 and CDR2 from the germline V gene are SGHDT and YYEEEE. The ends were cut back, 2 bases at V and 4 bases at J, with 16 bases in the middle. The CDR3 is 15 amino acids. The CDR3 spells CASSFFDNRIYEQYF. The CDR3 nucleotides read TGTGCCAGCAGCTTCTTCGATAACAGAATATACGAGCAGTACTTC.

The gene calls are TRBV5-8 and TRBJ1-1; 8 bases agree with TRBD1. This CDR3 has 15 amino acids. Unmatched junction bases numbered 11, after V lost 4 bases and J lost 6 bases. The germline V gene encodes CDR1 SGHTS and CDR2 YDEGEE. The chain's CDR3 is CASSLRQGMFSEAFF. The CDR3 region has the DNA TGTGCCAGCAGCCTCCGACAGGGGATGTTCTCTGAAGCTTTCTTT.

With respect to this clone: The same CDR3 is also encoded by other DNA sequences in this sample. The chain combines TRBV19 with TRBJ1-1; D gene unclear. The CDR3 has 12 residues. Trimming stripped 6 bases from V and 1 base from J, with 6 bases between. Germline CDR1 is LNHDA and CDR2 is SQIVND (reference sequence). In nucleotides, the CDR3 is TGTGCCAGTAGAACTGGGAACACTGAAGCTTTCTTT. Its protein is CASRTGNTEAFF.

The V and J genes are TRBV4-1 and TRBJ1-1; 7 positions match TRBD1. The V and J ends lost 4 bases and 1 base, in that order; junction bases with no gene match: 3. The CDR3 is 14 amino acids. Germline CDR1 and CDR2: MGHRA and YSYEKL. In nucleotides, the CDR3 is TGCGCCAGCAGCCCCCGACAGGGGAACACTGAAGCTTTCTTT. Translation gives CASSPRQGNTEAFF.

This sequence joins TRBV28 and TRBJ2-7; 7 nucleotides agree with TRBD1. Germline CDR1 is MDHEN and CDR2 is SYDVKM. J lost 3 bases, V lost 6 bases, and 17 bases had no gene match. This CDR3 has 17 residues. CDR3 residues: CASSRPRTGKLGYEQYF. The CDR3 nucleotides are TGTGCCAGCAGCCGCCCCCGGACAGGCAAGTTGGGCTACGAGCAGTACTTC. The full variable domain, rest sourced from reference TRBV28 and TRBJ2-7, is DVKVTQSSRYLVKRTGEKVFLECVQDMDHENMFWYRQDPGLGLRLIYFSYDVKMKEKGDIPEGYSVSREKKERFSLILESASTNQTSMYLCASSRPRTGKLGYEQYFGPGTRLTVT.

As DNA, the CDR3 is TGCAGCGTGCGGGGAGGGTCATACAATGAGCAGTTCTTC. Translating it yields CSVRGGSYNEQFF. The gene calls are TRBV29-1 and TRBJ2-1, with 7 bases lining up with TRBD2. The CDR3 runs to 13 residues. V lost 6 bases to trimming and J lost 4 bases; unmatched junction nucleotides: 6. CDR1 is SQVTM and CDR2 is ANQGSEA in the germline V gene.

The chain links TRBV28 to TRBJ2-7; D may correspond to TRBD1 or TRBD2 (5 bases each). The length of the CDR3 is 12 residues. Trimming pared 6 bases from V and 3 bases from J, leaving 9 bases between. Germline CDR1 is MDHEN and CDR2 is SYDVKM. The DNA of the CDR3 is TGTGCCAGCAGCTGGGGGAACTACGAGCAGTACTTC. As protein: CASSWGNYEQYF.

The gene calls are TRBV6-2 or TRBV6-3 and TRBJ2-1; TRBD1 or TRBD2 may be the D gene (5 bases each). The germline V and J ends were trimmed by 4 bases and 9 bases, with 13 bases remaining between them. CDR1 MNHEY and CDR2 SVGEGT come from the germline V gene. The CDR3 length is 13 residues. The CDR3 nucleotides read TGTGCCAGCAGTTCACAGGTTGGAGGTGAGCAGTTCTTC. Amino acids: CASSSQVGGEQFF.

V and J are TRBV4-1 and TRBJ1-1, with D possibly TRBD1 on 5 matching bases. This CDR3 has 17 amino acids. Germline assignment: CDR1 MGHRA and CDR2 YSYEKL. V was clipped by 4 bases and J by 5 bases, with 23 bases between them. In nucleotides, the CDR3 is TGCGCCAGCAGCCGAACTCCGGGACGGGCGGGGTATACTGAAGCTTTCTTT. Residues: CASSRTPGRAGYTEAFF.

The CDR3 spells CASSLGPGSNQPQHF. The CDR3 region has the DNA TGTGCCAGCAGTTTAGGACCCGGTAGCAATCAGCCCCAGCATTTT. The rearrangement uses TRBV27 and TRBJ1-5, with D unresolved. The V end lost 2 bases, the J end lost 0 bases, and 8 bases lay between the germline ends. The CDR3 totals 15 residues. The germline gives CDR1 MNHEY, CDR2 SMNVEV (reference sequence).